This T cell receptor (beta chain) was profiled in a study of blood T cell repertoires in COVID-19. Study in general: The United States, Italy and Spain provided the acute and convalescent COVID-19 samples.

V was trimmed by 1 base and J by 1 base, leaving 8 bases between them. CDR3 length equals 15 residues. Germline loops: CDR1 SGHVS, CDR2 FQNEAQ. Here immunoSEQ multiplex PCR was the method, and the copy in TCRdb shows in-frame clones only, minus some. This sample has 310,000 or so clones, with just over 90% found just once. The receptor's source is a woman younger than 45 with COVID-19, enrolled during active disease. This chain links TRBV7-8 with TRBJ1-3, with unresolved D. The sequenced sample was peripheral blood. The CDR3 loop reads CASSLVRKSGNTIYF. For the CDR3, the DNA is TGTGCCAGCAGCTTAGTGCGAAAATCTGGAAACACCATATATTTT.